The 15 T cell receptor beta chains reported below all come from one sample, sequenced in a study of blood T cell repertoires in COVID-19. The method was immunoSEQ multiplex PCR; TCRdb's version includes in-frame clones alone and lacks a portion of them. The sample includes some 200,000 clones, about four fifths seen only once; the top ten take just under 9%. The sample was PBMCs or T cells enriched from blood (not recorded which). Receptors were obtained from a woman aged 50 to 60 with acute COVID-19.

The V gene is TRBV11-2, the J gene TRBJ2-7; D is possibly TRBD1 (5 bases). The V gene's germline CDR1 is SGHAT and CDR2 FQNNGV. Between the trimmed V and J ends, which lost 4 bases and 0 bases, there was a span of 13 bases. The CDR3 runs 15 residues. For the CDR3, the DNA is TGTGCCAGCAGCTCGAGCTGGCAGGGCTCCTACGAGCAGTACTTC. Protein: CASSSSWQGSYEQYF.

The gene calls are TRBV6-5 and TRBJ2-1; D is uncertain. CDR3 length equals 15 residues. Between the trimmed V and J ends, which lost 7 bases and 5 bases, there was a span of 18 bases. Germline CDR1 is MNHEY and CDR2 is SVGAGI. In nucleotides, the CDR3 is TGTGCCAGCAACCACCTGGGTCTAGAGGACAATGAGCAGTTCTTC. Encoded protein: CASNHLGLEDNEQFF.

The chain employs TRBV27 and TRBJ2-3; 12 bases map to TRBD2. The CDR3 extends over 17 amino acids. Trimming at V came to 5 bases and at J to 4 bases, leaving 10 bases not matched to a gene. Germline lookup yields CDR1 MNHEY and CDR2 SMNVEV (reference sequence). The CDR3 loop reads CASSPVNLAGGPDTQYF. The CDR3 DNA follows: TGTGCCAGCAGTCCCGTAAACCTAGCGGGGGGGCCAGATACGCAGTATTTT.

This chain connects TRBV6-5 to TRBJ2-1; 8 bases agree with TRBD1. Germline V lookup: CDR1 MNHEY, CDR2 SVGAGI. CDR3 length equals 15 residues. V lost 6 bases and J lost 3; bases outside the gene matches: 7. For the CDR3, the DNA is TGTGCCAGCAGAAGGGGACAGGATTACTACAATGAGCAGTTCTTC. Translation gives CASRRGQDYYNEQFF.

The chain recombines TRBV7-8 with TRBJ1-5, with 7 bases fitting TRBD1. Trimming at V came to 2 bases and at J to 6 bases, leaving 16 bases not matched to a gene. The CDR3 runs 18 residues. Germline V gives CDR1 SGHVS, CDR2 FQNEAQ. The CDR3 reads CASSLPGQVQGIGQPQHF. The CDR3 region has the DNA TGTGCCAGCAGCTTACCAGGACAGGTCCAAGGGATTGGTCAGCCCCAGCATTTT.

The CDR3 protein is CASSEVGDYEQYF. The CDR3 DNA follows: TGTGCCAGCAGTGAAGTAGGGGACTACGAGCAGTACTTC. This chain uses TRBV25-1 with TRBJ2-7; the D gene is possibly TRBD1 (5 bases). The CDR3 length is 13 residues. Germline lookup yields CDR1 MGHDK and CDR2 SYGVNS. With 2 bases removed from V and 3 bases from J, the gap between germline ends came to 8 bases.

This clone was picked up many times. CDR3 nucleotide sequence: TGTGCCAGCGGGATCAGACAGGGCCTCCACTTT. Translation gives CASGIRQGLHF. The chain recombines TRBV28 with TRBJ1-6, with 7 bases that match TRBD1. Germline V gene lookup returns CDR1 MDHEN and CDR2 SYDVKM. The V gene end was trimmed by 8 bases and the J gene end by 15 bases; junction bases not matched to a gene: 7. This CDR3 region has 11 residues.

The gene calls are TRBV10-3 and TRBJ2-7; tentatively, D is TRBD2 (7 bases). The CDR3 sequence is 14 residues long. V was trimmed by 3 bases and J by 5 bases, leaving 14 bases between them. Germline-derived CDR1 and CDR2 are ENHRY and SYGVKD. This CDR3 is CAISEGGAFNEQYF. CDR3 DNA: TGTGCCATCAGTGAAGGGGGGGCGTTTAACGAGCAGTACTTC.

V gene TRBV9 combines with J gene TRBJ2-2; 9 bases map to TRBD1. The J segment lost 5 bases and the V segment lost 2 bases, leaving 7 bases of the junction unmatched. The CDR3 contains 16 residues. From germline, CDR1 is SGDLS and CDR2 YYNGEE. Written as DNA, the CDR3 is TGTGCCAGCAGCGTGACCGACAGGGGGTATACCGGGGAGCTGTTTTTT. It encodes CASSVTDRGYTGELFF.

The chain has TRBV2 and TRBJ1-1; D is ambiguous. The CDR3 has 13 residues. Per the germline V gene, CDR1 is SNHLY and CDR2 is FYNNEI. V gave up 8 bases and J gave up 1 base, with 11 bases separating them. CDR3 residues: CASPGRGNTEAFF. The CDR3 coding sequence is TGTGCCAGCCCTGGACGGGGGAACACTGAAGCTTTCTTT.

The chain recombines TRBV18 with TRBJ1-2, with D perhaps TRBD1 (6 bases). CDR3 length: 15 residues. V lost 3 bases and J 3 bases, leaving 14 bases between the germline ends. CDR1 is KGHSH, CDR2 LQKENI, per germline. As DNA, the CDR3 is TGTGCCAGCTCACCTCTCCGACAGGACTACTATGGCTACACCTTC. Its translation: CASSPLRQDYYGYTF.

The V call is TRBV4-1, the J call TRBJ2-7, with 13 bases identical to TRBD2. V dropped 5 bases and J dropped 5; count of bases not matched to a gene: 9. Germline V gene data show CDR1 as MGHRA and CDR2 as YSYEKL. CDR3 length: 16 amino acids. CDR3 sequence reads: CASSVVTSGRPHEQYF. Here the CDR3 DNA reads TGCGCCAGCAGCGTGGTGACTAGCGGGAGGCCCCACGAGCAGTACTTC.

This sequence joins TRBV5-1 and TRBJ2-3, with a tentative D call TRBD1 (6 bases). From germline, CDR1 is SGHRS and CDR2 YFSETQ. The CDR3 totals 15 residues. The ends were cut back, 5 bases at V and 6 bases at J, with 19 bases in the middle. Here the CDR3 reads CASRSPGDAVDTQYF. The CDR3, as DNA: TGCGCCAGCAGGTCACCAGGGGACGCGGTGGATACGCAGTATTTT.

V and J are TRBV18 and TRBJ2-2, with 10 bases aligning to TRBD2. Germline V gene data show CDR1 as KGHSH and CDR2 as LQKENI. V lost 3 bases to trimming and J lost 5 bases; unmatched junction nucleotides: 6. The CDR3 is 16 amino acids. The CDR3 sequence is CASSPPSGSVTGELFF. CDR3 nucleotides: TGTGCCAGCTCACCTCCTAGCGGGAGTGTAACCGGGGAGCTGTTTTTT.

The chain has TRBV4-1 and TRBJ2-7, with 7 bases aligning to TRBD2. Germline V gene sequence: CDR1 MGHRA, CDR2 YSYEKL. The CDR3 runs 16 residues. V was pared by 0 bases and J by 3 bases, with 8 bases of the junction left unmatched. The CDR3 DNA is TGCGCCAGCAGCCAAGATAACGAGCGGGGTCTCTACGAGCAGTACTTC. It yields the protein CASSQDNERGLYEQYF.